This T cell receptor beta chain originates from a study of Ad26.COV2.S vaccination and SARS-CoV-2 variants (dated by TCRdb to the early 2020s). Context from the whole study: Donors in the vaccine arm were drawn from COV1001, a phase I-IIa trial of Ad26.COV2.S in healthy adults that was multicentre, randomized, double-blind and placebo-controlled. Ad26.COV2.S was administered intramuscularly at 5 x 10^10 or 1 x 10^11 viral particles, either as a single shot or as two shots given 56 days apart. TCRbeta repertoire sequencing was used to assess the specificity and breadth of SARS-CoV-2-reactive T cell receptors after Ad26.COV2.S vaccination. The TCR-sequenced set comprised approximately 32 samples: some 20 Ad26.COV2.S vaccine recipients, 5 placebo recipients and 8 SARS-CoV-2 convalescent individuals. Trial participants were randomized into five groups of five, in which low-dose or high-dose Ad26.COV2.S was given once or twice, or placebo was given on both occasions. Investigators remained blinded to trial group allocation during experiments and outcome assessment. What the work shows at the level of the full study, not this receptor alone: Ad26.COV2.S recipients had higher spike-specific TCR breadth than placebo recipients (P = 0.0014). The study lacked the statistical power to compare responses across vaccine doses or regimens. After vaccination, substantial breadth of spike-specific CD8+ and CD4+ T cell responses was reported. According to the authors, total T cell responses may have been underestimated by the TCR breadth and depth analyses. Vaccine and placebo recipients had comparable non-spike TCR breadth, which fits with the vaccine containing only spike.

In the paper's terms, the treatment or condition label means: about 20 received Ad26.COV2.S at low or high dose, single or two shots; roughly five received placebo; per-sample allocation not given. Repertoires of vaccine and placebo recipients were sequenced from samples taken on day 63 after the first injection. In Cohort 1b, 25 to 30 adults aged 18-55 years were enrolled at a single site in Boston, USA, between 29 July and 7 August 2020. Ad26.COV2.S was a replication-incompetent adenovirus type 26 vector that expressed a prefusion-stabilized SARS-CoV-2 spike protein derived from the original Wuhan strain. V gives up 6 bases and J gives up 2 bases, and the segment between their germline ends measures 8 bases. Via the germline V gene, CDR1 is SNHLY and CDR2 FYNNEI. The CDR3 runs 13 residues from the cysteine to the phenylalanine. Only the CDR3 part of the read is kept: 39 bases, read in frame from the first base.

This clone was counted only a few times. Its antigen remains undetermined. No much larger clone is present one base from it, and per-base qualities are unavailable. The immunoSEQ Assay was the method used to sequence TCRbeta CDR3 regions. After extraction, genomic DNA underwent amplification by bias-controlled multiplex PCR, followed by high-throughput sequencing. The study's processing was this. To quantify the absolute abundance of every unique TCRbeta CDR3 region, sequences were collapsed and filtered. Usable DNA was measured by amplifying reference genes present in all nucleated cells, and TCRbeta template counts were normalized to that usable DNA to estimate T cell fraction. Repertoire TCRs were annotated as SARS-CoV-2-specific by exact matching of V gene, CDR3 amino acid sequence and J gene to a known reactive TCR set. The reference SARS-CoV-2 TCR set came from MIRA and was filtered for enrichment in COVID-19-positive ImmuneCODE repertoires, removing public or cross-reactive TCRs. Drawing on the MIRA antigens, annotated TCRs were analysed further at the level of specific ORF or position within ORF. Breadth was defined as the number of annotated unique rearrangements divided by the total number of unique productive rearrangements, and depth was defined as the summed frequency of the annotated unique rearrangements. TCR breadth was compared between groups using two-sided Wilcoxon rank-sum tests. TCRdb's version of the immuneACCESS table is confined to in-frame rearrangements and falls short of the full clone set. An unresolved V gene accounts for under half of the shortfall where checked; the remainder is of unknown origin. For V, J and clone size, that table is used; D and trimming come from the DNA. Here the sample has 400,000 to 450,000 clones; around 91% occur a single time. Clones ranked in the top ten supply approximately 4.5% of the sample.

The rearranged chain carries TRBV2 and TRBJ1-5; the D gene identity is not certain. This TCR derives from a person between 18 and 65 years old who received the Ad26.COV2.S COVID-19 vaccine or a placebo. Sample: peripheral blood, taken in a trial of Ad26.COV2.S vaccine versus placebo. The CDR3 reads CASRLRGNQPQHF. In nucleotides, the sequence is TGTGCCAGCAGGCTGAGGGGCAATCAGCCCCAGCATTTT.